This TCR beta chain was sequenced in a study of STAT5B mutations in CD4+ large granular lymphocyte leukemia. The assay was immunoSEQ multiplex PCR, and TCRdb's table has in-frame clones only and misses some. The sample carries roughly 30,000 clones, 70% to 85% recorded once. Trimming left V 5 bases short and J 5 bases short, with 16 bases between. The CDR3 extends over 15 amino acids. Looked up from germline, CDR1 is MNHNY and CDR2 is SVGAGI (reference sequence). The sample holds a few counts of this clone. The source material was CD4+ T cells from blood buffy coats. The J gene is TRBJ2-1, the V gene TRBV6-6; no reliable D call. The origin of this receptor is a human donor in good health. The DNA for the CDR3 is TGTGCCAGCAGTCCAAGGAAATATAAGAACAATGAGCAGTTCTTC. Its protein product is CASSPRKYKNNEQFF.